Each of the 19 T cell receptor beta chains below was sequenced from the same sample in a study of blood T cell repertoires in COVID-19. Method: immunoSEQ multiplex PCR; TCRdb's copy keeps in-frame clones and lacks some. The data hold about 62,000 clones, with 85% to 90% observed a single time. Sequenced material: peripheral blood. Receptors originate from a woman in her sixties or seventies with acute or convalescent COVID-19.

CDR3: CASSLVGRGGNEKLFF. CDR3 DNA: TGCGCCAGCAGCTTGGTAGGCCGCGGTGGTAATGAAAAACTGTTTTTT. The chain is built from TRBV5-1 and TRBJ1-4, with D uncertain. CDR3 size: 16 residues. V was pared by 0 bases and J by 4 bases, with 13 bases between. CDR1 SGHRS and CDR2 YFSETQ come from the germline V gene.

This sequence joins TRBV9 and TRBJ1-6; TRBD1 is a possible D gene (5 bases). The CDR3 length is 15 residues. V was clipped by 0 bases and J by 5 bases, with 9 bases between them. In germline, CDR1 is SGDLS, CDR2 YYNGEE. The CDR3, as DNA: TGTGCCAGCAGCGTAGGGGGCCAGAATAATTCACCCCTCCACTTT. The encoded protein is CASSVGGQNNSPLHF.

The rearrangement uses TRBV5-4 and TRBJ1-4; D is unclear. This CDR3 is built from 12 residues. Trimming removed 0 bases at V and 11 bases at J, with 8 bases between. Germline loops: CDR1 SGHNT, CDR2 YYREEE (reference sequence). Here the CDR3 reads CASSLEQSKLFF. DNA for the CDR3: TGTGCCAGCAGCTTGGAACAGAGCAAACTGTTTTTT.

The V gene is TRBV27, the J gene TRBJ1-5, with 8 nucleotides matching TRBD1. The J segment lost 2 bases and the V segment lost 8 bases, leaving 23 bases of the junction unmatched. The germline gives CDR1 MNHEY, CDR2 SMNVEV (reference sequence). There are 20 residues in the CDR3. The chain's CDR3 is CASRWATVNRGGLCNQPQHF. CDR3 coding DNA: TGTGCCAGCCGATGGGCCACTGTGAACAGGGGGGGACTATGCAATCAGCCCCAGCATTTT.

CDR3 in amino acids: CASSRGTVQETQYF. CDR3 DNA: TGTGCCAGCAGCAGGGGGACAGTACAAGAGACCCAGTACTTC. V and J are TRBV28 and TRBJ2-5, with 7 bases that match TRBD1. The germline CDR1 and CDR2 sequences are MDHEN and SYDVKM. This CDR3 is built from 14 residues. With 6 bases clipped from V and 2 bases from J, the junction kept 6 bases outside the gene matches.

This clone occurred a few times. The chain links TRBV7-9 to TRBJ2-1; 10 nucleotides agree with TRBD2. The CDR3 runs to 15 residues. Germline V gene sequence: CDR1 SEHNR, CDR2 FQNEAQ (reference sequence). J lost 10 bases, V lost 1 base, and 7 bases had no gene match. DNA of the CDR3: TGTGCCAGCAGCTTAGGCCTAGCGGGAGTAGGAGAGCAGTTCTTC. Translated: CASSLGLAGVGEQFF.

The chain recombines TRBV28 with TRBJ1-1; weak D call: TRBD1 (5 bases). The V end was cut by 5 bases, the J end by 6 bases, with 22 bases between. The CDR3 contains 16 residues. Germline V gene data show CDR1 as MDHEN and CDR2 as SYDVKM. CDR3 nucleotides: TGTGCCAGCAGTGATGGGACCCCCACCCGGGGGGCTGAAGCTTTCTTT. This translates into CASSDGTPTRGAEAFF. Supplemented by reference TRBV28 and TRBJ1-1, the full variable domain reads DVKVTQSSRYLVKRTGEKVFLECVQDMDHENMFWYRQDPGLGLRLIYFSYDVKMKEKGDIPEGYSVSREKKERFSLILESASTNQTSMYLCASSDGTPTRGAEAFFGQGTRLTVV.

The chain couples TRBV19 to TRBJ1-1, with D tentatively TRBD1 (5 bases). Germline loops: CDR1 LNHDA, CDR2 SQIVND (reference sequence). The CDR3 runs 13 residues. Trimming took off 5 bases at V and 4 bases at J, with 11 bases between the two ends. The CDR3 sequence is CASSLLGGTEAFF. CDR3 sequence (DNA): TGTGCCAGTAGTCTCCTCGGGGGCACTGAAGCTTTCTTT. The full variable domain, in which reference TRBV19 and TRBJ1-1 provide the parts outside the CDR3, is DGGITQSPKYLFRKEGQNVTLSCEQNLNHDAMYWYRQDPGQGLRLIYYSQIVNDFQKGDIAEGYSVSREKKESFPLTVTSAQKNPTAFYLCASSLLGGTEAFFGQGTRLTVV.

This chain joins TRBV7-9 and TRBJ1-1; no definite D call. Germline CDR1 SEHNR, CDR2 FQNEAQ (reference sequence). The V end lost 1 base, the J end lost 0 bases, and 12 bases lay between the germline ends. The length of the CDR3 is 16 residues. The DNA for the CDR3 is TGTGCCAGCAGCTTAGGAGCGGCGGGGTTGAACACTGAAGCTTTCTTT. It translates to CASSLGAAGLNTEAFF.

V usage is TRBV6-6 and J usage is TRBJ1-1, with D tentatively TRBD1 (6 bases). The ends were cut back, 7 bases at V and 4 bases at J, with 19 bases in the middle. CDR1 and CDR2 from the germline V gene are MNHNY and SVGAGI (reference sequence). The CDR3 totals 15 residues. This CDR3 reads CASIEDGTSFTEAFF. CDR3 in DNA: TGTGCCAGCATCGAGGACGGGACATCCTTCACTGAAGCTTTCTTT.

This rearrangement joins TRBV3-1 (or the pseudogene TRBV3-2) to TRBJ1-2; 9 nucleotides line up with TRBD1. The CDR3 spans 15 residues. V shed 4 bases, J shed 7 bases, and the junction held 10 bases outside the gene matches. From germline, CDR1 is LGHDT and CDR2 YNNKEL (reference sequence). The CDR3 DNA sequence: TGTGCCAGCAGCCTGGGGACAGGGTGGCAGGGTGGCTACACCTTC. Translating it yields CASSLGTGWQGGYTF.

The rearrangement joins TRBV18 to TRBJ1-1; the D gene is possibly TRBD1 (5 bases). CDR1 is KGHSH and CDR2 is LQKENI in the germline V gene. The CDR3 has 14 residues. The V and J ends lost 3 bases and 5 bases respectively, with 13 bases between them. CDR3 coding DNA: TGTGCCAGCTCACCGGCAGGGAAGCGTACTGAAGCTTTCTTT. As protein: CASSPAGKRTEAFF.

The chain couples TRBV6-2 or TRBV6-3 to TRBJ1-1; unclear D gene. With 6 bases removed from V and 4 bases from J, the gap between germline ends came to 12 bases. The CDR3 has 13 amino acids. Germline V gene lookup returns CDR1 MNHEY and CDR2 SVGEGT. The CDR3 sequence is CASSPYSSTEAFF. The CDR3 nucleotides read TGTGCCAGCAGCCCTTACTCTTCCACTGAAGCTTTCTTT.

Concerning this clone: Germline and junction disagree at one end, which may indicate a read error. V gene TRBV19 combines with J gene TRBJ1-1; perhaps TRBD1 as D (6 bases). CDR3 length equals 14 residues. Germline V lookup: CDR1 LNHDA, CDR2 SQIVND (reference sequence). This chain's CDR3 is CASSLDRSIGEAFF. The CDR3 bases are TGTGCCAGTAGTTTAGACAGGTCGATAGGTGAAGCTTTCTTT. The full variable domain, its missing parts supplied by reference TRBV19 and TRBJ1-1, is DGGITQSPKYLFRKEGQNVTLSCEQNLNHDAMYWYRQDPGQGLRLIYYSQIVNDFQKGDIAEGYSVSREKKESFPLTVTSAQKNPTAFYLCASSLDRSIGEAFFGQGTRLTVV.

The chain couples TRBV6-5 to TRBJ1-4; tentative D call: TRBD1 (6 bases). V gave up 0 bases and J gave up 7 bases, with 12 bases separating them. Germline CDR1 and CDR2: MNHEY and SVGAGI. The CDR3 runs to 15 residues. The CDR3 reads CASSYSQGRTEKLFF. The CDR3 region has the DNA TGTGCCAGCAGTTACTCACAGGGTAGGACTGAAAAACTGTTTTTT.

The genes are TRBV28 and TRBJ1-4, with 9 nucleotides matching TRBD1. This CDR3 has 13 amino acids. The germline CDR1 and CDR2 sequences are MDHEN and SYDVKM. V was clipped by 7 bases and J by 10 bases; unmatched bases: 7. The CDR3 here is CASTPQGARKLFF. The CDR3 DNA sequence: TGTGCCAGCACCCCACAGGGGGCCAGAAAACTGTTTTTT.

The J gene is TRBJ1-5, the V gene TRBV19; D is unclear. Trimming cost V 6 bases and J 5 bases, with 8 bases left between them. The CDR3 contains 12 residues. Looked up from germline, CDR1 is LNHDA and CDR2 is SQIVND (reference sequence). The CDR3 here is CASSTVDQPQHF. The CDR3 coding sequence is TGTGCCAGTAGCACAGTAGATCAGCCCCAGCATTTT.

V usage is TRBV5-8 and J usage is TRBJ2-7; unclear D gene. CDR3 length equals 18 residues. The V end lost 0 bases, the J end lost 0 bases, and 19 bases lay between the germline ends. Germline V gives CDR1 SGHTS, CDR2 YDEGEE. In DNA form, the CDR3 reads TGTGCCAGCAGCTTGGTTGAGCTGATCCGCTGGAGCTCCTACGAGCAGTACGTC. It specifies CASSLVELIRWSSYEQYV.

J is TRBJ2-5 and V is TRBV11-2; unclear D gene. The V end lost 0 bases, the J end lost 5 bases, and 13 bases lay between the germline ends. In germline, CDR1 is SGHAT, CDR2 FQNNGV. The CDR3 contains 15 residues. The CDR3 here is CASSLDHTVGETQYF. In nucleotides, the CDR3 is TGTGCCAGCAGCTTAGATCACACAGTTGGTGAGACCCAGTACTTC.